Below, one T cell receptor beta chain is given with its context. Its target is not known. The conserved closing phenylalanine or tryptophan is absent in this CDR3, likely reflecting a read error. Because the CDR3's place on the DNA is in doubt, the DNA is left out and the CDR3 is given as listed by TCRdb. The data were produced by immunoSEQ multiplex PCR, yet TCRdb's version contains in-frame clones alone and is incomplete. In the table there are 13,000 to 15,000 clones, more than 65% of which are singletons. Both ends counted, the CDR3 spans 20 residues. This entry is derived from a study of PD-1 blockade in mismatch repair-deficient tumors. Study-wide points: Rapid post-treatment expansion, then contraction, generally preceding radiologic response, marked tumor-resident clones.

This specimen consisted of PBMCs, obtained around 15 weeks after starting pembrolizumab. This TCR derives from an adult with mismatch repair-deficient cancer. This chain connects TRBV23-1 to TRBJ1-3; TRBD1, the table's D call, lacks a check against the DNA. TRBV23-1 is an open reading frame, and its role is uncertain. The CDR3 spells CASSQSRNPPTNESGPTGEY.